At least ten counts were recorded for the clone carrying this T cell receptor (beta chain). Its antigen is not known. The CDR3 length is 15 residues. V lost 2 bases and J 2 bases, leaving 11 bases between the germline ends. CDR1 SGHTA and CDR2 FQGNSA come from the germline V gene. One entry per CDR3 protein results from TCRdb running MiXCR on the reads. The table has about 100,000 distinct CDR3 sequences, more than 20% seen once. The data stem from a study of T cell repertoires in cytomegalovirus infection. The wider study: From public TCR beta signatures came an indication of both CMV infection and matching HLA type.

Overall study findings and caveats: Adding up the frequency of public TCR beta families identified people who carried CMV plus the relevant HLA. CMV-specific HLA-C-restricted TCR beta clonotypes dominated the ex vivo response.

Material: CD8+ T cells from PBMCs. The chain has TRBV7-2 and TRBJ2-3, with D possibly TRBD1 on 7 matching bases. This TCR was recovered from a human donor in good health (CMV status not recorded). Some clones in this sample may be carry-over from other donors' samples. CDR3 DNA: TGTGCCAGCAGCTTACGACAGGGACTCACAGATACGCAGTATTTT. Its protein product is CASSLRQGLTDTQYF.